This TCR beta chain was sequenced in a study of blood T cells in healthy people across ages. Findings of the study overall: CMV status of donors was not determined, possibly confounding expanded clonotype changes.

This clonotype occurred a few times. Its antigen remains unidentified. Primed by a sample-barcoded 5' primer and a J-beta primer mix, a second PCR proceeded for roughly 6 to 12 cycles. Paired-end reads containing CDR3 totaled no fewer than 3 million for each sample. TCRdb re-called the 5' RACE reads with MiXCR, one entry per CDR3 protein. Here the sample spans some 710,000 distinct CDR3 sequences, less than 60% being singletons. The CDR3 length is 14 residues. Trimming took 3 bases from V and 4 from J, leaving 12 bases between them. CDR1 is SGHRS and CDR2 is YFSETQ in the germline V gene. J is TRBJ2-3 and V is TRBV5-1; D is uncertain. The sequence derives from an older man in good health. The sample consisted of blood. The CDR3 nucleotides are TGCGCCAGCAGCTCCGGGCGCGCCTCAGATACGCAGTATTTT. This codes for CASSSGRASDTQYF.